This note documents a single T cell receptor (beta chain) sequence. What it recognizes is unknown. For every sample, eight separate reactions were used to make cDNA. Template switching appended UMIs that held a 6-nucleotide sample barcode. TCRdb reanalyzed the 5' RACE reads and collapses them to one entry per CDR3 protein, without DNA. Its table records about 450,000 distinct CDR3 sequences. These data originate in a study of monozygotic twins with inflammatory bowel disease. General study findings and limits: No discrimination was achieved between different T cell subtypes.

For every donor, one blood sample of approximately 2.5 ml was drawn. The CDR3 totals 15 residues. The germline gives CDR1 MDHEN, CDR2 SYDVKM. The genes are TRBV28 and TRBJ2-4. The sample comprised blood. The clonotype originates from a human donor with ulcerative colitis or Crohn's disease, or a healthy co-twin of an affected twin (not recorded which). CDR3 sequence: CASSLSRGVKNIQYF.